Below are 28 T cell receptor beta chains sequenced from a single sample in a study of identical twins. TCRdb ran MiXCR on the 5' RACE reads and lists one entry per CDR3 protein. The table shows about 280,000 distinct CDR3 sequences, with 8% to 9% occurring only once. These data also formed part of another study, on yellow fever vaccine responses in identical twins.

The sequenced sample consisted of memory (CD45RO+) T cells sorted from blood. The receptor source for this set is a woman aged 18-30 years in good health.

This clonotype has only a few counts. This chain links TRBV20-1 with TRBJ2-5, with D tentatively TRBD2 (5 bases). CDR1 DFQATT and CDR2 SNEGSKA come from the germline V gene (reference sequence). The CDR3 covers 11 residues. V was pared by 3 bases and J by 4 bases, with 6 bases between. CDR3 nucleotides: TGCAGTGCTAGCGGGGTAGAGACCCAGTACTTC. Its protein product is CSASGVETQYF.

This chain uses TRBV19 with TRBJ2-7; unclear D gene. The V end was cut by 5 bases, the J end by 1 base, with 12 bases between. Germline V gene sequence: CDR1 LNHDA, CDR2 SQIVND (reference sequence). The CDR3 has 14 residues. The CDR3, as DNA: TGTGCCAGTAGTCCAACGGCAAAGTCCTACGAGCAGTACTTC. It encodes CASSPTAKSYEQYF.

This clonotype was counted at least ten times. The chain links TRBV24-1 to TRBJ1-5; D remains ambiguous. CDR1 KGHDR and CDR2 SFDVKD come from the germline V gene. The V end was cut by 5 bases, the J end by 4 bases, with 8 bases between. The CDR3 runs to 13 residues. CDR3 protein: CATSGGRNQPQHF. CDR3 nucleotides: TGTGCCACCAGTGGAGGAAGGAATCAGCCCCAGCATTTT.

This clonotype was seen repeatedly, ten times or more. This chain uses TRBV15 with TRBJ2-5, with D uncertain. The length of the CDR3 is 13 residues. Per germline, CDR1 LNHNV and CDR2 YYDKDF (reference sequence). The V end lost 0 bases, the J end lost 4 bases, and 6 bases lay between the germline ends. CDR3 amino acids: CATSRDGRETQYF. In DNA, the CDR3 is TGTGCCACCAGCAGAGATGGTCGAGAGACCCAGTACTTC.

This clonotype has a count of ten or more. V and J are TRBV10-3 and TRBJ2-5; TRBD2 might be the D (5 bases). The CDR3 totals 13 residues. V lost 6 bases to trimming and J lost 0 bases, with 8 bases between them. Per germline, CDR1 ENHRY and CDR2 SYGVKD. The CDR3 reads CAISRTDQETQYF. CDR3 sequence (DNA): TGTGCCATCAGCAGGACTGACCAAGAGACCCAGTACTTC.

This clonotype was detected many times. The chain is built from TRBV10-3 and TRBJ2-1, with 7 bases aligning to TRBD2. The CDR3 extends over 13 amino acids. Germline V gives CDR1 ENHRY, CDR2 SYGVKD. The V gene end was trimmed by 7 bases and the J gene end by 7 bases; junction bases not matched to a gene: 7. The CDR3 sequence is CAINAAGVNEQFF. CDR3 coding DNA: TGTGCCATCAACGCGGCGGGAGTTAATGAGCAGTTCTTC.

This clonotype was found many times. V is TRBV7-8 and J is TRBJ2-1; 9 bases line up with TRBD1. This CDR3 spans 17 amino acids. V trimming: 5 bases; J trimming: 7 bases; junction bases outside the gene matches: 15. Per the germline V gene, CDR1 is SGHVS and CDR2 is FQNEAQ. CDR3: CASSPAPGQGNENEQFF. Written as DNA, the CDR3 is TGTGCCAGCAGCCCAGCCCCGGGACAGGGAAATGAGAATGAGCAGTTCTTC.

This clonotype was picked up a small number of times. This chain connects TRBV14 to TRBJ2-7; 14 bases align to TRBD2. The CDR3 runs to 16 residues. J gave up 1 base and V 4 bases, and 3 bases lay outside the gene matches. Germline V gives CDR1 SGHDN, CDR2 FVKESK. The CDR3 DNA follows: TGTGCCAGCAGCCTAAGGACTAGCGGGAGGTCCTACGAGCAGTACTTC. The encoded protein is CASSLRTSGRSYEQYF.

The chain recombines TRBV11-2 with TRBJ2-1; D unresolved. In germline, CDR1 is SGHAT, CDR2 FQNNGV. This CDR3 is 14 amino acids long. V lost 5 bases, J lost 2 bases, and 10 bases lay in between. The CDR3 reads CASSRLVTYNEQFF. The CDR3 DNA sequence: TGTGCCAGCAGCCGACTGGTTACCTACAATGAGCAGTTCTTC.

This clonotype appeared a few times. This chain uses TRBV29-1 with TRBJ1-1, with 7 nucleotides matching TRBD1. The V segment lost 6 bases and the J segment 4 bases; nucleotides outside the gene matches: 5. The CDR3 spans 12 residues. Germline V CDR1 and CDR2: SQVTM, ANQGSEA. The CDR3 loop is CSVITGATEAFF. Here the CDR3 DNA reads TGCAGCGTGATAACAGGGGCCACTGAAGCTTTCTTT.

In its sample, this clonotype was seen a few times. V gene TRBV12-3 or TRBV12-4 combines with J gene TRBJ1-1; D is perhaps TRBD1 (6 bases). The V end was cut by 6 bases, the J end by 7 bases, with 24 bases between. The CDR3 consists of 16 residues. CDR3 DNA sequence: TGTGCCAGCAGAAATGGATTAGGCCCGGGGGCGGTTGAAGCTTTCTTT. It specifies CASRNGLGPGAVEAFF.

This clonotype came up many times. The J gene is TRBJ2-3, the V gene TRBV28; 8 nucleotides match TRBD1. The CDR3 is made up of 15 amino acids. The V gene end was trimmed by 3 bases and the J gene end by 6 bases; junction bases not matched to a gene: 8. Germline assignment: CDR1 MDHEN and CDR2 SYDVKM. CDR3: CASSFDRQGADTQYF. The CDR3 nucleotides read TGTGCCAGCAGTTTTGATAGGCAGGGGGCGGATACGCAGTATTTT.

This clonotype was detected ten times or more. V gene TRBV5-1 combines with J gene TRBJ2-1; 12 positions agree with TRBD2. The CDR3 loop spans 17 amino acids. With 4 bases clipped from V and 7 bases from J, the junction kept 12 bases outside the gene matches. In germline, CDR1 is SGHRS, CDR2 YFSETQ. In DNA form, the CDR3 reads TGCGCCAGCAGCCTACGGGGATCCACTAGCGGGAGGAATGAGCAGTTCTTC. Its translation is CASSLRGSTSGRNEQFF. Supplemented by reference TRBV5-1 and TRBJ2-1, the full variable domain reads KAGVTQTPRYLIKTRGQQVTLSCSPISGHRSVSWYQQTPGQGLQFLFEYFSETQRNKGNFPGRFSGRQFSNSRSEMNVSTLELGDSALYLCASSLRGSTSGRNEQFFGPGTRLTVL.

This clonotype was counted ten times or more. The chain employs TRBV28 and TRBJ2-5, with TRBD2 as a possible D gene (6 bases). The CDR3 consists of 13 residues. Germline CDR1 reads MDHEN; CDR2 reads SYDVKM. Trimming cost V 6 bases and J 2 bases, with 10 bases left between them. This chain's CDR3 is CASRGTSQETQYF. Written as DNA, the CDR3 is TGTGCCAGCAGGGGGACTTCACAAGAGACCCAGTACTTC. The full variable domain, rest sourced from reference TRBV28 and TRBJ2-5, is DVKVTQSSRYLVKRTGEKVFLECVQDMDHENMFWYRQDPGLGLRLIYFSYDVKMKEKGDIPEGYSVSREKKERFSLILESASTNQTSMYLCASRGTSQETQYFGPGTRLLVL.

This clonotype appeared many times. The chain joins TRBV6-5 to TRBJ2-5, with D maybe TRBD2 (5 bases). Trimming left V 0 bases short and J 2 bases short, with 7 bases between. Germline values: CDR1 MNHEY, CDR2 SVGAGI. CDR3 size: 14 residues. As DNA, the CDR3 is TGTGCCAGCAGTTACTCACGGGGTCAAGAGACCCAGTACTTC. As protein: CASSYSRGQETQYF.

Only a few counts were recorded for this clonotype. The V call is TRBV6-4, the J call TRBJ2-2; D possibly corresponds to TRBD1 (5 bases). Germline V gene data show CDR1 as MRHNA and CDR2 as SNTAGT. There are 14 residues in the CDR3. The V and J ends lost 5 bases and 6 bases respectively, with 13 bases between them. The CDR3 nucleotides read TGTGCCAGCAGTCCACGGACATCCGCCGGGGAGCTGTTTTTT. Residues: CASSPRTSAGELFF.

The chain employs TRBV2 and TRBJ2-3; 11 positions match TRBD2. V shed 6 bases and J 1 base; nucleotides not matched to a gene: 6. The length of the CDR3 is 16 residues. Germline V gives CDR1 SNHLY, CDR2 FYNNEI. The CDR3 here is CASREGGLAGTDTQYF. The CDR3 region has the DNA TGTGCCAGCAGAGAGGGGGGACTAGCGGGCACAGATACGCAGTATTTT.

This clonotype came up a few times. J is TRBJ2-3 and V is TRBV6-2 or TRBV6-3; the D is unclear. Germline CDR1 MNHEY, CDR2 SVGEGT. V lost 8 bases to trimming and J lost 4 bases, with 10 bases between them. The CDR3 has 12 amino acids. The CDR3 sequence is CASEKSPDTQYF. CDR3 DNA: TGTGCCAGCGAGAAGAGCCCAGATACGCAGTATTTT.

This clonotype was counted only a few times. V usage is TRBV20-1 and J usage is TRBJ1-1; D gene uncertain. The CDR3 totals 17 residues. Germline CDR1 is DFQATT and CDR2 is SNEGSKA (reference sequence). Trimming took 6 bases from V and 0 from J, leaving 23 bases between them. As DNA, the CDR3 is TGCAGTGCCCCCCCTCGCGGGCTTAACCTTATGAACACTGAAGCTTTCTTT. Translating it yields CSAPPRGLNLMNTEAFF.

CDR3: CASSYGLAGADEQFF. CDR3 nucleotides: TGTGCCAGCAGTTACGGACTAGCGGGAGCCGATGAGCAGTTCTTC. This rearrangement joins TRBV6-2 or TRBV6-3 to TRBJ2-1; 13 positions agree with TRBD2. Losses at the gene ends were 2 bases for V and 8 bases for J; bases not matched to a gene: 3. The CDR3 has 15 residues. In germline, CDR1 is MNHEY, CDR2 SVGEGT.

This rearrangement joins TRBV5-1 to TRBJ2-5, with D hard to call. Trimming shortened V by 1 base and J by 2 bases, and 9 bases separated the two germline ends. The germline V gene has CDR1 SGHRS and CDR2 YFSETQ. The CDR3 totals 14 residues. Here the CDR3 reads CASSLWGKQETQYF. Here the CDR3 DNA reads TGCGCCAGCAGCTTGTGGGGAAAACAAGAGACCCAGTACTTC. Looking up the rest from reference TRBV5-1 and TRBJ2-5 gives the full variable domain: KAGVTQTPRYLIKTRGQQVTLSCSPISGHRSVSWYQQTPGQGLQFLFEYFSETQRNKGNFPGRFSGRQFSNSRSEMNVSTLELGDSALYLCASSLWGKQETQYFGPGTRLLVL.

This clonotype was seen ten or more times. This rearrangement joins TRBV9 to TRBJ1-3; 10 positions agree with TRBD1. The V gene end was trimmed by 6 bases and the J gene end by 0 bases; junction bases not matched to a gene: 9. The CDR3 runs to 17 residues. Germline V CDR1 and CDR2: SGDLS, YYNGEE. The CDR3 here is CASTQGTGDYSGNTIYF. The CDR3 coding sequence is TGTGCCAGCACCCAGGGGACAGGGGATTACTCTGGAAACACCATATATTTT.

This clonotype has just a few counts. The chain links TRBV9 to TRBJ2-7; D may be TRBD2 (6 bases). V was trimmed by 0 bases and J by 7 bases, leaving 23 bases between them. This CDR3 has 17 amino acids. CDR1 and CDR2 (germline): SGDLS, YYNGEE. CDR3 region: CASSVAGTSNSLREQYF. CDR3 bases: TGTGCCAGCAGCGTAGCAGGCACTAGCAATTCCCTGAGGGAGCAGTACTTC.

The CDR3 region has the DNA TGTGCCAGCAGTATGGGCCTTTTTAGCAAAAACATTCAGTACTTC. It codes for CASSMGLFSKNIQYF. The chain carries TRBV3-1 and TRBJ2-4; D ambiguous. Deletions cut 6 bases from V and 3 bases from J, with 15 bases between. The CDR3 runs 15 residues. CDR1 is LGHDT, CDR2 YNNKEL, per germline (reference sequence).

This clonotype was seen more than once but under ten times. This CDR3 reads CASREQGIGELFF. The CDR3 DNA sequence: TGTGCCAGCAGGGAACAGGGAATCGGGGAGCTGTTTTTT. V usage is TRBV11-2 and J usage is TRBJ2-2, with TRBD1 as a possible D gene (6 bases). Germline loops: CDR1 SGHAT, CDR2 FQNNGV. Deletions cut 6 bases from V and 7 bases from J, with 12 bases between. The CDR3 is 13 residues long.

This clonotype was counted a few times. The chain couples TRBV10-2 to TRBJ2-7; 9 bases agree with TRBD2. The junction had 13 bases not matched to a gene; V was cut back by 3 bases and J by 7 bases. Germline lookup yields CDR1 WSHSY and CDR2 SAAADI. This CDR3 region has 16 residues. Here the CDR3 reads CASSELAGVSGGEQYF. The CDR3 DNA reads TGCGCCAGCAGTGAATTAGCGGGAGTGTCGGGTGGGGAGCAGTACTTC.

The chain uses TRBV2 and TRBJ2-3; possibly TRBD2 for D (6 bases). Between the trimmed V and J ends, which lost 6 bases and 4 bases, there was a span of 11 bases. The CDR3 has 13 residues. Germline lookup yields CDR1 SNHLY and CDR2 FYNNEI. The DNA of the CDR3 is TGTGCCAGCAGGCGGGACGAGGCAGATACGCAGTATTTT. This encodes CASRRDEADTQYF.

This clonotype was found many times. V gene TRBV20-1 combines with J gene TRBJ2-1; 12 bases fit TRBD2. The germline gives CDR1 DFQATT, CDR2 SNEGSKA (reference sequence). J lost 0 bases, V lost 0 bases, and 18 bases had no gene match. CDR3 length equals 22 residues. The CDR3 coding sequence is TGCAGTGCTAGAGACCTATCGGGGCGGACTAGCGGGGTTTCTAGCTCCTACAATGAGCAGTTCTTC. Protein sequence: CSARDLSGRTSGVSSSYNEQFF.